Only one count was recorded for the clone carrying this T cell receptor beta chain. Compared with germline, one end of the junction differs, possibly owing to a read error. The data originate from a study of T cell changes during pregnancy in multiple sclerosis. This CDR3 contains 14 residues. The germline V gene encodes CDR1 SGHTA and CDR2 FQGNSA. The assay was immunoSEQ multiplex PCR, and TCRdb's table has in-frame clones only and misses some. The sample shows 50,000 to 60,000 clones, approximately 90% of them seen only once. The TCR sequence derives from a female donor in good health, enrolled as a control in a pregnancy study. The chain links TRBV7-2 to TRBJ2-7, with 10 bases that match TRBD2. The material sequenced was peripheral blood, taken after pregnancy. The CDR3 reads CASSLFSSGSPPNF. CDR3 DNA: TGTGCCAGCAGCTTATTTTCTAGCGGGAGTCCCCCTAACTTC.